These 20 T cell receptor beta chains came from one sample sequenced in a study of blood T cell repertoires in COVID-19. Here immunoSEQ multiplex PCR was the method, and the copy in TCRdb shows in-frame clones only, minus some. Among 70,000 or so clones listed, around 87% were seen once. Sequences were obtained from peripheral blood. These receptors came from a man between 65 and 80 years old with active COVID-19.

The chain employs TRBV24-1 and TRBJ2-1; weak D call: TRBD2 (7 bases). Germline V gives CDR1 KGHDR, CDR2 SFDVKD. The CDR3 runs to 19 residues. Between the trimmed V and J ends, which lost 7 bases and 8 bases, there was a span of 32 bases. The CDR3 loop is CATSSEGRGSGGGGDEQFF. The CDR3 DNA is TGTGCCACCAGCTCCGAGGGCAGGGGTTCGGGAGGAGGAGGCGATGAGCAGTTCTTC.

V usage is TRBV4-2 and J usage is TRBJ2-6; D call uncertain. This CDR3 has 16 residues. V dropped 0 bases and J dropped 0 bases, with 6 bases sitting between them. Germline V gene data show CDR1 as LGHNA and CDR2 as YNFKEQ. The CDR3 protein is CASSQEGTSGANVLTF. CDR3 nucleotide sequence: TGTGCCAGCAGCCAAGAGGGCACCTCTGGGGCCAACGTCCTGACTTTC.

The chain links TRBV7-2 to TRBJ2-1; TRBD2 aligns across 7 bases. The V segment lost 5 bases and the J segment 9 bases; nucleotides outside the gene matches: 10. CDR3 length: 14 residues. CDR1 SGHTA and CDR2 FQGNSA come from the germline V gene. Written as DNA, the CDR3 is TGTGCCAGCAGCCCCCGGACTAGTTTTGGTGAGCAGTTCTTC. Protein: CASSPRTSFGEQFF.

This rearrangement joins TRBV5-1 to TRBJ2-7, with D maybe TRBD1 (7 bases). CDR1 SGHRS and CDR2 YFSETQ come from the germline V gene. Deletions cut 3 bases from V and 7 bases from J, with 17 bases between. This CDR3 has 14 amino acids. CDR3 protein: CASSSQGGTWEQYF. In nucleotides, the CDR3 is TGCGCCAGCAGCTCCCAGGGGGGTACGTGGGAGCAGTACTTC.

In its sample, this clone was seen once. The chain uses TRBV5-1 and TRBJ2-3; the match to TRBD2 covers 8 bases. The V and J ends lost 3 bases and 1 base, in that order; junction bases with no gene match: 10. Germline V lookup: CDR1 SGHRS, CDR2 YFSETQ. The CDR3 has 17 residues. CDR3 nucleotides: TGCGCCAGCAGCTCCCTGTCGGCCGGGGGGGGCACAGATACGCAGTATTTT. Protein sequence: CASSSLSAGGGTDTQYF.

This clone appeared a few times. The rearrangement joins TRBV4-2 to TRBJ2-7; tentative D call: TRBD1 (7 bases). Germline V gives CDR1 LGHNA, CDR2 YNFKEQ. Between the trimmed V and J ends, which lost 4 bases and 6 bases, there was a span of 16 bases. The length of the CDR3 is 14 residues. CDR3 protein: CASSPGATGLEQYF. CDR3 DNA: TGTGCCAGCAGCCCGGGGGCGACAGGGCTCGAGCAGTACTTC.

This clone was detected a few times. V is TRBV20-1 and J is TRBJ1-1; 9 positions match TRBD1. Germline CDR1 is DFQATT and CDR2 is SNEGSKA (reference sequence). The CDR3 extends over 13 amino acids. J gave up 6 bases and V 3 bases, and 5 bases lay outside the gene matches. The CDR3 DNA reads as TGCAGTGCTAGTACAGGGGGCCACCCTGAAGCTTTCTTT. Amino acids: CSASTGGHPEAFF.

This chain uses TRBV27 with TRBJ2-3; TRBD1 is a possible D gene (5 bases). Germline V gene lookup returns CDR1 MNHEY and CDR2 SMNVEV (reference sequence). The germline V and J ends were trimmed by 1 base and 0 bases, with 11 bases remaining between them. The length of the CDR3 is 16 residues. The DNA for the CDR3 is TGTGCCAGCAGTTTATTAGGGGATACTAGCACAGATACGCAGTATTTT. It translates to CASSLLGDTSTDTQYF.

The V and J genes are TRBV27 and TRBJ1-1; possible D gene TRBD1, 6 bases. The CDR3 totals 11 residues. CDR1 and CDR2 from the germline V gene are MNHEY and SMNVEV (reference sequence). V dropped 6 bases and J dropped 11 bases, with 13 bases sitting between them. The CDR3 nucleotides are TGTGCCAGCAGCCAGGGGACGGTTGCTTTCTTT. Residues: CASSQGTVAFF.

J is TRBJ2-1 and V is TRBV4-2; 8 bases align to TRBD2. CDR3 length: 15 amino acids. Germline V gives CDR1 LGHNA, CDR2 YNFKEQ. The V segment lost 0 bases and the J segment 8 bases; nucleotides outside the gene matches: 6. The CDR3 nucleotides read TGTGCCAGCAGCCAAGATTGGCGGGAGGTCTATGAGCAGTTCTTC. It encodes CASSQDWREVYEQFF.

The rearrangement uses TRBV5-6 and TRBJ2-7; 7 bases map to TRBD2. With V trimmed by 1 base and J by 0 bases, 10 bases remained unmatched. The CDR3 extends over 17 amino acids. CDR1 and CDR2 (germline): SGHDT, YYEEEE. The CDR3 reads CASSLFSHRGSSYEQYF. The CDR3 DNA reads TGTGCCAGCAGCTTGTTCTCCCACCGCGGGAGCTCCTACGAGCAGTACTTC.

This chain links TRBV5-1 with TRBJ2-5; the D gene is possibly TRBD2 (6 bases). CDR3 length: 13 amino acids. The V gene lost 6 bases and the J gene lost 5 bases, with 14 bases spanning the gap. CDR1 SGHRS and CDR2 YFSETQ come from the germline V gene. This CDR3 is CASMVVGGETQYF. CDR3 nucleotides: TGCGCCAGCATGGTGGTAGGAGGGGAGACCCAGTACTTC.

V is TRBV5-1 and J is TRBJ2-7, with D possibly being TRBD2 (6 bases). The CDR3 loop spans 16 amino acids. V lost 1 base to trimming and J lost 2 bases, with 16 bases between them. Germline assignment: CDR1 SGHRS and CDR2 YFSETQ. The DNA of the CDR3 is TGCGCCAGCAGCTTGTCTCCGGGGTTAGCGGCCTACGAGCAGTACTTC. This sequence encodes CASSLSPGLAAYEQYF.

The CDR3 loop reads CASTPWSSGANVLTF. The CDR3 DNA follows: TGTGCCAGCACCCCGTGGAGCTCTGGGGCCAACGTCCTGACTTTC. The chain combines TRBV27 with TRBJ2-6; no clear D gene. Germline V lookup: CDR1 MNHEY, CDR2 SMNVEV (reference sequence). Trimming removed 7 bases from V and 0 bases from J, with 10 bases in between. This CDR3 has 15 residues.

This clone was seen just once. J is TRBJ2-7 and V is TRBV6-5; D might be TRBD1 (6 bases). The CDR3 contains 15 residues. V lost 7 bases and J lost 1, with 17 bases in between. CDR1 and CDR2 from the germline V gene are MNHEY and SVGAGI. DNA of the CDR3: TGTGCCAGCACCCCTGGGGGCAGCCTGTCCTACGAGCAGTACTTC. It encodes CASTPGGSLSYEQYF.

The rearrangement joins TRBV6-6 to TRBJ2-7, with D possibly TRBD1 on 6 matching bases. This CDR3 is 15 amino acids long. With 5 bases removed from V and 0 bases from J, the gap between germline ends came to 14 bases. Germline V gives CDR1 MNHNY, CDR2 SVGAGI (reference sequence). The CDR3 here is CASSPPGQTSYEQYF. The DNA of the CDR3 is TGTGCCAGCAGTCCCCCCGGACAGACCTCCTACGAGCAGTACTTC.

This chain joins TRBV5-4 and TRBJ2-4; a weak D match, TRBD2 (6 bases). Trimming stripped 0 bases from V and 5 bases from J, with 12 bases between. The V gene's germline CDR1 is SGHNT and CDR2 YYREEE (reference sequence). This CDR3 is built from 15 residues. The CDR3 nucleotides read TGTGCCAGCAGCTTGGGGGGGGAGATGGAAAACATTCAGTACTTC. Translation: CASSLGGEMENIQYF.

The chain couples TRBV28 to TRBJ1-1, with D perhaps TRBD1 (5 bases). In germline, CDR1 is MDHEN, CDR2 SYDVKM. CDR3 length equals 15 residues. V was shortened by 6 bases and J by 2 bases, with 16 bases between the two germline ends. The CDR3 region has the DNA TGTGCCAGCAGACAAACCGGGGGACGCAACACTGAAGCTTTCTTT. Translating it yields CASRQTGGRNTEAFF.

The chain employs TRBV5-1 and TRBJ2-7, with 12 nucleotides matching TRBD1. Trimming at V came to 0 bases and at J to 0 bases, leaving 7 bases not matched to a gene. The germline V gene encodes CDR1 SGHRS and CDR2 YFSETQ. The CDR3 is 18 amino acids. The DNA of the CDR3 is TGCGCCAGCAGCTTGGCGGCGGGACAGGGGGCCAGCTCCTACGAGCAGTACTTC. Translating gives CASSLAAGQGASSYEQYF. Variable domain in full (rest from reference TRBV5-1 and TRBJ2-7): KAGVTQTPRYLIKTRGQQVTLSCSPISGHRSVSWYQQTPGQGLQFLFEYFSETQRNKGNFPGRFSGRQFSNSRSEMNVSTLELGDSALYLCASSLAAGQGASSYEQYFGPGTRLTVT.

The rearrangement uses TRBV3-1 (or the pseudogene TRBV3-2) and TRBJ1-5; weak D call: TRBD1 (5 bases). This CDR3 has 14 amino acids. Germline CDR1 and CDR2: LGHDT and YNNKEL (reference sequence). Trimming left V 2 bases short and J 6 bases short, with 11 bases between. The chain's CDR3 is CASSQSGGGQPQHF. CDR3 in DNA: TGTGCCAGCAGCCAATCCGGGGGGGGTCAGCCCCAGCATTTT.